This T cell receptor (beta chain) was retrieved from a study of T-cell memory formation after mild COVID-19. Points from the study as a whole: Second-wave clones peaking on day 37 lacked confirmed SARS-CoV-2 specificity. Those CD4+ clones that contracted were mainly in CM and EM (CD8+ ones in EMRA). Among clones contracting day 15 to 85, CD4/CD8 was balanced, whereas later expanders leaned CD4+. Pre-infection memory carried some responding clones, suggesting that cross-reactive memory joined.

This clonotype was picked up many times. Its target is unknown. TCRdb re-analysed the 5' RACE reads in MiXCR, keeping a single row per CDR3 protein. The sample records fewer than 450,000 distinct CDR3 sequences, roughly 26% being singletons. The V gene's germline CDR1 is SGDLS and CDR2 YYNGEE. Unmatched junction bases numbered 8, after V lost 2 bases and J lost 3 bases. There are 15 residues in the CDR3. Sequences were obtained from PBMCs or a T cell subset sorted from them (not recorded which). The V and J genes are TRBV9 and TRBJ2-7; 7 bases line up with TRBD2. This receptor was identified in an adult woman who had mild COVID-19 (a few samples of this study predate the infection). Cell type and time point are not known. The CDR3 region has the DNA TGTGCCAGCAGCGTGGGGGGGACCCCCGTCTACGAGCAGTACTTC. It is translated as CASSVGGTPVYEQYF.